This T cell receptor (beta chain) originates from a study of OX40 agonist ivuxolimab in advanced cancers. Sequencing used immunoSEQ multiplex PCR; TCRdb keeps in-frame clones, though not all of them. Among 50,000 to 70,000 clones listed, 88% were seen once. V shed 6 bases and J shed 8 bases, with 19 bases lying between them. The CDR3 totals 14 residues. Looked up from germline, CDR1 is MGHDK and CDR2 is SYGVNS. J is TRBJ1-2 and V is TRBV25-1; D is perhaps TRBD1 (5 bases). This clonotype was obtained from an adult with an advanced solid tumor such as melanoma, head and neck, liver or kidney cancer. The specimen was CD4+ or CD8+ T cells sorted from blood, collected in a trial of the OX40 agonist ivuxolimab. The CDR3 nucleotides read TGTGCCAGCAGCCCCAGGGCGGTTTGGTTCGGCTACACCTTC. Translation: CASSPRAVWFGYTF.